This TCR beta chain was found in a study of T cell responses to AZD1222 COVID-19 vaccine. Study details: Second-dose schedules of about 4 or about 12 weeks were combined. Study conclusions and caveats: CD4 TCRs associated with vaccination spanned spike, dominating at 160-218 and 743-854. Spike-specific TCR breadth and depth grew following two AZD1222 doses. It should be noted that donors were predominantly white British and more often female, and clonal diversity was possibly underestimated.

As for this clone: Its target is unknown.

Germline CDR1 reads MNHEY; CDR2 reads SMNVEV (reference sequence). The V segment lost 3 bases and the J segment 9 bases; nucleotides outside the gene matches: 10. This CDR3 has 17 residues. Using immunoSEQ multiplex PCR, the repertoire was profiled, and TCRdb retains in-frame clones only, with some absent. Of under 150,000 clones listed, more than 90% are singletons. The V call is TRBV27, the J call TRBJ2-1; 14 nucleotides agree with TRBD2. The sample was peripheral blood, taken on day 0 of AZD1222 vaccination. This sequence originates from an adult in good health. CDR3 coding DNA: TGTGCCAGCAGTTTCCTCCCGACTAGCGGGGGGGCCCGTGAGCAGTTCTTC. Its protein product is CASSFLPTSGGAREQFF.